The 28 T cell receptor beta chains in this list originate from one sample, sequenced in a study of T cell responses to AZD1222 COVID-19 vaccine. The table came from immunoSEQ multiplex PCR; TCRdb's copy has only in-frame clones and leaves some out. Of tens of thousands of clones in the sample, just under 90% are singletons; the top ten hold 2.8%. This sample comprised peripheral blood, obtained on day 0 of MenACWY control vaccination. The receptors here all came from an adult in good health.

This clone came up once. This sequence joins TRBV5-4 and TRBJ2-7; D is possibly TRBD1 or TRBD2 (5 bases each). This CDR3 comprises 15 residues. V lost 0 bases and J 7 bases, leaving 17 bases between the germline ends. The germline V gene encodes CDR1 SGHNT and CDR2 YYREEE (reference sequence). CDR3 protein: CASSLGLQGEGEQYF. CDR3 DNA: TGTGCCAGCAGCTTGGGACTCCAAGGTGAGGGGGAGCAGTACTTC.

The count of this clone is one. The CDR3: CASSKPGSGEQFF. The CDR3 nucleotides are TGTGCCAGCAGCAAACCGGGCTCCGGTGAGCAGTTCTTC. The J gene is TRBJ2-1, the V gene TRBV7-3; the D is unclear. Germline-derived CDR1 and CDR2 are SGHTA and FQGTGA. V lost 5 bases to trimming and J lost 9 bases, with 14 bases between them. The CDR3 covers 13 residues.

This chain joins TRBV6-6 and TRBJ2-7; D gene unclear. This CDR3 has 14 amino acids. Per the germline V gene, CDR1 is MNHNY and CDR2 is SVGAGI (reference sequence). V was cut by 2 bases and J by 5 bases, with 13 bases left in between. For the CDR3, the DNA is TGTGCCAGCAGTTACCTCGACCGACGTGACGAGCAGTACTTC. Residues: CASSYLDRRDEQYF.

The chain has TRBV5-1 and TRBJ1-2; D gene uncertain. CDR1 SGHRS and CDR2 YFSETQ come from the germline V gene. Trimming removed 1 base from V and 6 bases from J, with 10 bases in between. The CDR3 contains 13 residues. DNA for the CDR3: TGCGCCAGCAGCTTGAGCCAGGACCATGGCTACACCTTC. Its translation: CASSLSQDHGYTF.

The V and J genes are TRBV9 and TRBJ1-4, with D maybe TRBD1 (6 bases). The CDR3 has 16 amino acids. CDR1 and CDR2 (germline): SGDLS, YYNGEE. V gave up 0 bases and J gave up 7 bases, with 16 bases separating them. CDR3 in amino acids: CASSVGSRGGGEKLFF. CDR3 coding DNA: TGTGCCAGCAGCGTAGGCTCCCGGGGAGGGGGTGAAAAACTGTTTTTT. Complete variable domain (other parts from reference TRBV9 and TRBJ1-4): DSGVTQTPKHLITATGQRVTLRCSPRSGDLSVYWYQQSLDQGLQFLIQYYNGEERAKGNILERFSAQQFPDLHSELNLSSLELGDSALYFCASSVGSRGGGEKLFFGSGTQLSVL.

This chain joins TRBV28 and TRBJ2-1; TRBD1 matches 8 bases. J was trimmed by 4 bases and V by 5 bases; bases with no gene match: 10. Germline-derived CDR1 and CDR2 are MDHEN and SYDVKM. The CDR3 sequence is 16 residues long. The CDR3 loop is CASSPPPGQEYNEQFF. CDR3 nucleotide sequence: TGTGCCAGCAGTCCCCCCCCGGGACAGGAATACAATGAGCAGTTCTTC.

This clone was seen a few times. The rearrangement joins TRBV28 to TRBJ1-5, with D perhaps matching TRBD1 (5 bases). Germline V gene lookup returns CDR1 MDHEN and CDR2 SYDVKM. V shed 6 bases and J shed 5 bases, with 11 bases lying between them. The CDR3 spans 13 residues. The CDR3 loop is CASRPGAYQPQHF. The CDR3 DNA reads as TGTGCCAGCAGGCCCGGGGCTTATCAGCCCCAGCATTTT.

This sequence joins TRBV6-2 or TRBV6-3 and TRBJ2-1; perhaps TRBD2 as D (5 bases). Germline V lookup: CDR1 MNHEY, CDR2 SVGEGT. CDR3 size: 18 residues. V was pared by 0 bases and J by 5 bases, with 20 bases between. The DNA for the CDR3 is TGTGCCAGCAGTTACTCATACTTACTAGGATCGGATGACAATGAGCAGTTCTTC. Translated, it gives CASSYSYLLGSDDNEQFF.

This clone was seen only once. The chain recombines TRBV9 with TRBJ1-6, with D tentatively TRBD1 (5 bases). There are 14 residues in the CDR3. CDR1 is SGDLS and CDR2 is YYNGEE in the germline V gene. V lost 0 bases and J lost 8, with 9 bases in between. The CDR3 bases are TGTGCCAGCAGCGTAGGGGGGGAGCATTCACCCCTCCACTTT. Protein product: CASSVGGEHSPLHF.

V is TRBV5-6 and J is TRBJ2-3, with 10 bases aligning to TRBD2. CDR3 length: 15 amino acids. Losses at the gene ends were 2 bases for V and 3 bases for J; bases not matched to a gene: 3. The V gene's germline CDR1 is SGHDT and CDR2 YYEEEE. The CDR3 reads CASSFPSGGTDTQYF. DNA of the CDR3: TGTGCCAGCAGCTTTCCTAGCGGGGGTACAGATACGCAGTATTTT.

This sequence joins TRBV14 and TRBJ1-1; D not resolved. V lost 4 bases, J lost 5 bases, and 11 bases lay in between. Per germline, CDR1 SGHDN and CDR2 FVKESK. This CDR3 is built from 13 residues. The CDR3: CASSPGVGTEAFF. CDR3 nucleotides: TGTGCCAGCAGCCCGGGAGTCGGAACTGAAGCTTTCTTT.

This rearrangement joins TRBV4-2 to TRBJ2-1; 10 nucleotides agree with TRBD2. CDR3 length: 19 residues. V shed 1 base, J shed 0 bases, and the junction held 9 bases outside the gene matches. The germline V gene encodes CDR1 LGHNA and CDR2 YNFKEQ. The CDR3 region is CASSQASGGVLSSYNEQFF. Here the CDR3 DNA reads TGTGCCAGCAGCCAAGCTAGCGGGGGCGTCCTGAGCTCCTACAATGAGCAGTTCTTC.

This chain links TRBV12-3 or TRBV12-4 with TRBJ1-2; D is ambiguous. The CDR3 is made up of 12 amino acids. The V end lost 2 bases, the J end lost 8 bases, and 9 bases lay between the germline ends. In nucleotides, the CDR3 is TGTGCCAGCAGTTTAAATCTTCGCGGCTACACCTTC. It encodes CASSLNLRGYTF.

V is TRBV9 and J is TRBJ2-4; D uncertain. V lost 0 bases to trimming and J lost 5 bases, with 9 bases between them. The CDR3 sequence is 14 residues long. In germline, CDR1 is SGDLS, CDR2 YYNGEE. CDR3: CASSVGGNQNIQYF. The CDR3 bases are TGTGCCAGCAGCGTAGGGGGAAACCAAAACATTCAGTACTTC.

V usage is TRBV7-9 and J usage is TRBJ1-1, with 7 nucleotides matching TRBD1. CDR1 SEHNR and CDR2 FQNEAQ come from the germline V gene (reference sequence). V shed 3 bases and J 0 bases; nucleotides not matched to a gene: 4. The CDR3 has 15 residues. The CDR3 region has the DNA TGTGCCAGCAGCTTGGGGGGACAGATGAACACTGAAGCTTTCTTT. Its translation: CASSLGGQMNTEAFF.

The genes are TRBV30 and TRBJ1-5, with D possibly being TRBD1 (6 bases). The CDR3 has 14 amino acids. The germline V gene encodes CDR1 GTSNPN and CDR2 SVGIG (reference sequence). The V and J ends lost 3 bases and 0 bases respectively, with 9 bases between them. The CDR3 DNA is TGTGCCTGGAGGAGGGGGAGTAGCAATCAGCCCCAGCATTTT. Encoded protein: CAWRRGSSNQPQHF.

This clone is a singleton in its sample. This sequence joins TRBV29-1 and TRBJ2-5, with 9 positions matching TRBD1. V trimming: 4 bases; J trimming: 2 bases; junction bases outside the gene matches: 14. Germline values: CDR1 SQVTM, CDR2 ANQGSEA. The CDR3 has 17 residues. The CDR3 reads CSVAGGSRTGAQETQYF. CDR3 sequence (DNA): TGCAGCGTTGCAGGAGGCTCCAGGACAGGGGCACAAGAGACCCAGTACTTC.

V and J are TRBV12-3 or TRBV12-4 and TRBJ1-5; D call uncertain. The V end was cut by 4 bases, the J end by 8 bases, with 6 bases between. The CDR3 spans 11 residues. The CDR3 reads CASSSSEPQHF. As DNA, the CDR3 is TGTGCCAGCAGTTCTTCTGAGCCCCAGCATTTT.

The V gene is TRBV6-2 or TRBV6-3, the J gene TRBJ1-2; D ambiguous. The CDR3 runs to 12 residues. V lost 0 bases and J lost 9, with 8 bases in between. Germline V gives CDR1 MNHEY, CDR2 SVGEGT. This CDR3 is CASSYSSTSYTF. The CDR3 coding sequence is TGTGCCAGCAGTTACTCGAGTACGAGCTACACCTTC.

The V call is TRBV5-8, the J call TRBJ1-4; TRBD1 is a possible D gene (6 bases). Germline lookup yields CDR1 SGHTS and CDR2 YDEGEE. The CDR3 spans 13 residues. Trimming took 2 bases from V and 5 from J, leaving 7 bases between them. The CDR3 region is CASSLGGNEKLFF. The DNA for the CDR3 is TGTGCCAGCAGCTTAGGGGGGAATGAAAAACTGTTTTTT.

The gene calls are TRBV10-3 and TRBJ1-2; D is possibly TRBD1 (6 bases). The V gene's germline CDR1 is ENHRY and CDR2 SYGVKD. The CDR3 is 16 amino acids. The V end lost 0 bases, the J end lost 6 bases, and 17 bases lay between the germline ends. The CDR3 spells CAISESGGLLYNGYTF. CDR3 bases: TGTGCCATCAGTGAGTCGGGGGGCCTCCTATACAATGGCTACACCTTC.

The V gene is TRBV13, the J gene TRBJ2-3; D is possibly TRBD1 (5 bases). Germline V gene lookup returns CDR1 PRHDT and CDR2 FYEKMQ (reference sequence). The CDR3 spans 15 residues. V lost 4 bases and J lost 7, with 18 bases in between. CDR3 sequence (DNA): TGTGCCAGCAGCTCACACTTAAAGGGGATATATACGCAGTATTTT. Protein: CASSSHLKGIYTQYF.

The chain carries TRBV12-3 or TRBV12-4 and TRBJ2-7, with D maybe TRBD1 (6 bases). The CDR3 sequence is 13 residues long. V lost 2 bases to trimming and J lost 3 bases, with 8 bases between them. This CDR3 is CASSLRRGYEQYF. The CDR3 coding sequence is TGTGCCAGCAGTTTACGCAGGGGCTACGAGCAGTACTTC.

This clone has a single count. The chain combines TRBV6-5 with TRBJ1-4; D not certain. This CDR3 has 14 residues. V was pared by 8 bases and J by 3 bases, with 13 bases between. The germline gives CDR1 MNHEY, CDR2 SVGAGI. CDR3 DNA sequence: TGTGCCAGCTCCTCCTGGGCGGCTAATGAAAAACTGTTTTTT. As protein: CASSSWAANEKLFF.

V usage is TRBV7-8 and J usage is TRBJ1-5; D is perhaps TRBD1 (5 bases). Germline V gene lookup returns CDR1 SGHVS and CDR2 FQNEAQ. Trimming stripped 1 base from V and 4 bases from J, with 11 bases between. This CDR3 is built from 15 residues. CDR3 coding DNA: TGTGCCAGCAGCTTAGAGCCAGGGAGAAATCAGCCCCAGCATTTT. Protein sequence: CASSLEPGRNQPQHF.

This clone was seen once. This chain uses TRBV19 with TRBJ1-2, with D possibly matching TRBD1 (5 bases). The CDR3 extends over 13 amino acids. Germline CDR1 reads LNHDA; CDR2 reads SQIVND (reference sequence). Trimming took off 2 bases at V and 8 bases at J, with 12 bases between the two ends. In DNA form, the CDR3 reads TGTGCCAGTAGTATAAATCTCAGGGAAGGCTACACCTTC. It translates to CASSINLREGYTF.

The V gene is TRBV4-1, the J gene TRBJ2-2, with 11 positions matching TRBD2. This CDR3 contains 18 residues. The V gene end was trimmed by 1 base and the J gene end by 0 bases; junction bases not matched to a gene: 4. Per germline, CDR1 MGHRA and CDR2 YSYEKL. DNA for the CDR3: TGCGCCAGCAGCCAAGCCTTTAGCGGGGGGGCGAACACCGGGGAGCTGTTTTTT. Its translation is CASSQAFSGGANTGELFF.

This chain joins TRBV5-1 and TRBJ1-1; 7 nucleotides align to TRBD1. The CDR3 totals 14 residues. Germline V gives CDR1 SGHRS, CDR2 YFSETQ. The V segment lost 2 bases and the J segment 1 base; nucleotides outside the gene matches: 2. CDR3 DNA sequence: TGCGCCAGCAGCTTCGAGGGGGCGAACACTGAAGCTTTCTTT. It encodes CASSFEGANTEAFF.